This entry lists 8 T cell receptor beta chains sequenced from one sample in a study of PD-L1 blockade in urothelial cancer. Profiled with immunoSEQ multiplex PCR; TCRdb holds only in-frame clones, not every one. Here the sample spans approximately 52,000 clones, about 72% being singletons. This specimen consisted of PBMCs, obtained around atezolizumab (anti-PD-L1) treatment. Source of these receptors: a man between 65 and 85 years old with urothelial cancer.

This chain uses TRBV30 with TRBJ2-7; TRBD2 aligns across 12 bases. The trim removed 4 bases at V and 7 bases at J, leaving 8 bases unmatched. CDR3 length: 14 residues. The germline gives CDR1 GTSNPN, CDR2 SVGIG (reference sequence). The CDR3 DNA follows: TGTGCCTGGATCGGACTAGCGGGAACGGGTGAGCAGTACTTC. Its translation is CAWIGLAGTGEQYF.

This clone occurred a few times. This rearrangement joins TRBV5-1 to TRBJ2-1, with 8 bases lining up with TRBD2. The trim removed 3 bases at V and 7 bases at J, leaving 12 bases unmatched. CDR1 is SGHRS, CDR2 YFSETQ, per germline. CDR3 size: 16 residues. Here the CDR3 reads CASSSSRGGGGNEQFF. In DNA form, the CDR3 reads TGCGCCAGCAGCTCTTCTCGGGGGGGAGGAGGGAATGAGCAGTTCTTC.

A few counts support this clone. The chain is built from TRBV7-8 and TRBJ2-1; TRBD2 matches 8 bases. With V trimmed by 1 base and J by 1 base, 6 bases remained unmatched. The CDR3 is 17 amino acids. Looked up from germline, CDR1 is SGHVS and CDR2 is FQNEAQ. The chain's CDR3 is CASSLVGGAMSYNEQFF. In DNA, the CDR3 is TGTGCCAGCAGCTTAGTCGGGGGGGCTATGTCCTACAATGAGCAGTTCTTC.

The chain uses TRBV2 and TRBJ1-5; TRBD1 matches at 7 bases. Trimming took 5 bases from V and 0 from J; bases not matched to a gene: 7. CDR3 length: 16 amino acids. From germline, CDR1 is SNHLY and CDR2 FYNNEI. CDR3 in DNA: TGTGCCAGCAGTCGGGACAGAGCGTATAGCAATCAGCCCCAGCATTTT. Its protein is CASSRDRAYSNQPQHF.

The V call is TRBV29-1, the J call TRBJ1-2; the D is unclear. Germline CDR1 SQVTM, CDR2 ANQGSEA. V was pared by 8 bases and J by 4 bases, with 17 bases between. The CDR3 is made up of 13 amino acids. The CDR3 nucleotides are TGCAGCCACGAGGGTGAGATGGGCTATGGCTACACCTTC. It specifies CSHEGEMGYGYTF.

V usage is TRBV18 and J usage is TRBJ1-2; perhaps TRBD1 as D (6 bases). CDR3 length: 13 residues. Trimming shortened V by 2 bases and J by 8 bases, and 12 bases separated the two germline ends. Germline V gene sequence: CDR1 KGHSH, CDR2 LQKENI. The chain's CDR3 is CASSPSEQGGYTF. The DNA for the CDR3 is TGTGCCAGCTCACCATCGGAACAGGGAGGCTACACCTTC.

This rearrangement joins TRBV19 to TRBJ2-3; D call uncertain. The CDR3 length is 15 residues. Trimming pared 3 bases from V and 0 bases from J, leaving 10 bases between. Germline CDR1 and CDR2: LNHDA and SQIVND (reference sequence). The CDR3 is CASSMAHASTDTQYF. In DNA form, the CDR3 reads TGTGCCAGTAGTATGGCCCACGCTAGCACAGATACGCAGTATTTT.

The rearrangement joins TRBV28 to TRBJ1-1; unclear D gene. Germline CDR1 is MDHEN and CDR2 is SYDVKM. V was clipped by 6 bases and J by 6 bases, with 11 bases between them. The CDR3 runs 12 residues. The CDR3 DNA is TGTGCCAGCAGCCTACGTCTTGCTGAAGCTTTCTTT. This gives the protein CASSLRLAEAFF.